This T cell receptor beta chain derives from a study of metastatic and nonmetastatic thyroid tumors. Broader study findings: The study reportedly found significantly higher TCR beta diversity in malignant thyroid tumors than benign nodules, in blood and tumor.

This clone came up many times. Its cognate antigen is unknown. Nobody among the patients had been given any treatment before thyroid surgery. The V and J ends lost 4 bases and 5 bases, in that order; junction bases with no gene match: 15. This CDR3 is 17 amino acids long. Germline V CDR1 and CDR2: SGHTA, FQGNSA. TCRdb recomputed clones from the PCR reads via MiXCR. The sample includes about 38,000 clones, roughly 25% seen only once; the top ten take roughly 9.1%. Sequencing was carried out using blood. The clonotype comes from a female donor with papillary thyroid cancer or a benign thyroid nodule (not recorded which). Some clones in this sample may be carry-over from other donors' samples. The chain couples TRBV7-2 to TRBJ1-2, with 8 nucleotides matching TRBD1. In nucleotides, the CDR3 is TGTGCCAGCAGCTATCAGCCGGGGACAGGTCCCGGATATGGCTACACCTTC. Translation: CASSYQPGTGPGYGYTF.